The rows below give T cell receptor beta chains drawn from one sample of a study of radiation and T cells in renal cell carcinoma. Only in-frame clones appear in the TCRdb table, and some are missing; sequencing was by immunoSEQ multiplex PCR. The sample yields about 150,000 clones, around 90% seen once. The material sequenced was blood, taken from a patient whose treatment included radiotherapy and nephrectomy. The source of these receptors is a woman between 70 and 85 years old with renal cell carcinoma. The conserved cysteine and the conserved F or W are not part of the CDR3 here. Only some rows state a clone size, as once, few, many or a class for expanded clones.

clone size	V gene	J gene	CDR3 protein
.	TRBV9	TRBJ1-4	ASSGSGTASTNEKLF
.	TRBV19	TRBJ1-1	ASIGGQGNTEAF
.	TRBV7-2	TRBJ1-3	ASSLAASGNTIY
.	TRBV10-3	TRBJ2-1	ALRDPNSGGAKKDEQF
few	TRBV7-9	TRBJ1-1	ASSLSRTLNTEAF
.	TRBV19	TRBJ1-1	ASSTGGQGSTEAF
.	TRBV19	TRBJ1-3	ASSSFDRGVAGNTIY
.	TRBV6-5	TRBJ1-2	ASSYSVGGTGYT
.	TRBV5-8	TRBJ1-5	ASSLARTVPPAH
.	TRBV19	TRBJ1-2	ASSIEGQGENYGYT
.	TRBV5-6	TRBJ2-1	ASSLNPRVSSYNEQF
.	TRBV7-2	TRBJ2-2	ASSVQGSNTGELF
.	TRBV7-9	TRBJ2-1	ASSQNSGGWRNEQF
once	TRBV11-2	TRBJ2-1	ASSLDSGGAGNEQF
.	TRBV19	TRBJ1-2	ASSALTGGGYT
.	TRBV7-2	TRBJ1-2	ASSLPQGPRYGYT
.	TRBV29-1	TRBJ2-1	SVAILAGANEQF
once	TRBV30	TRBJ2-3	AWTIWGPDTQY
.	TRBV10-3	TRBJ2-7	AIRNEAGGYEQY
.	TRBV30	TRBJ2-7	ALQGATYEQY
.	TRBV6-6	TRBJ1-1	ASRKTATEAF
.	TRBV19	TRBJ2-7	ASSTGRTGGYEQY
few	TRBV7-2	TRBJ1-1	ASSLKTEGAF
.	TRBV7-2	TRBJ2-1	ASSSGSSYNEQF